This TCR beta chain was recorded in a study of blood T cell repertoires in COVID-19. Measured with immunoSEQ multiplex PCR; TCRdb has only the in-frame clones, and not every one. The data hold about 370,000 clones, with 80% to 90% observed a single time. The trim removed 5 bases at V and 5 bases at J, leaving 11 bases unmatched. CDR3 length equals 15 residues. Per germline, CDR1 MNHEY and CDR2 SMNVEV (reference sequence). The V and J genes are TRBV27 and TRBJ1-1; 7 bases agree with TRBD1. The receptor comes from a man younger than 35 who had recovered from COVID-19. Sequenced sample: PBMCs or T cells enriched from blood (not recorded which). The CDR3 spells CASSPRQGWDTEAFF. CDR3 nucleotide sequence: TGTGCCAGCAGTCCGAGACAGGGTTGGGATACTGAAGCTTTCTTT.